This TCR beta chain was observed in a study of cytomegalovirus exposure and HLA in healthy donors. CDR1 is SGHTA and CDR2 is FQGTGA in the germline V gene. With 1 base clipped from V and 3 bases from J, the junction kept 1 base outside the gene matches. The CDR3 covers 15 residues. Details on this clone: Its antigen is unknown.

Study results and limitations: Using a false discovery rate of 0.05, a later analysis showed that around 16,000 TCR beta sequences were associated with HLA alleles. It was likely that a cluster of highly shared sequence variants was a sequencing artifact. Cytomegalovirus-associated status was assigned to approximately 160 TCR beta chains. As confirmed in vitro, a few CMV-associated chains were specific for CMV antigens.

PCR amplification relied on 60 Vbeta primers (plus 13 Jbeta primers). TCRdb keeps only in-frame clones here, not all; method: immunoSEQ multiplex PCR. The repertoire has more than 80,000 clones, 60% to 75% of them found once; the top ten carry roughly 3%. The sample consisted of PBMCs. The chain couples TRBV7-3 to TRBJ2-1; 9 nucleotides agree with TRBD1. The receptor comes from a female donor in good health and CMV-seropositive. As DNA, the CDR3 is TGTGCCAGCAGCTTAATGGGACAGGGCTACAATGAGCAGTTCTTC. Translation gives CASSLMGQGYNEQFF.